The rows below give T cell receptor beta chains drawn from one sample of a study of blood T cells in healthy people across ages. Each CDR3 protein is one row after TCRdb ran MiXCR on the 5' RACE reads. The profile covers around 2 million distinct CDR3 sequences, with about two fifths appearing a single time and about 23% taken by the ten largest. Sequencing used blood. The receptors were sampled from a human donor in good health. Both conserved end residues are part of each CDR3. The D gene is left open where the match is weak. Rows give clone size only sometimes, using once, few, many, or a class for an expanded clone.

J: TRBJ2-7; length: 12; D: TRBD1; V: TRBV20-1; size: many; DNA: TGCAGTGCTAGCACAGGGGAATACGAGCAGTACTTC; CDR3: CSASTGEYEQYF
J: TRBJ2-1; length: 12; D: .; V: TRBV20-1; size: .; DNA: TGCGGTGAGCCGGGAGCTCTTGATGAGCAGTTCTTC; CDR3: CGEPGALDEQFF
J: TRBJ2-7; length: 16; D: TRBD2; V: TRBV18; size: .; DNA: TGTGCCAGCTCACCACCGATCGAGCGGGGGGCCTACGAGCAGTACTTC; CDR3: CASSPPIERGAYEQYF
J: TRBJ1-2; length: 15; D: .; V: TRBV6-2/TRBV6-3; size: .; DNA: TGTGCCAGCAGTCAAGCCGTGCAGGGACCCTATGGCTACACCTTC; CDR3: CASSQAVQGPYGYTF
J: TRBJ2-5; length: 15; D: TRBD1; V: TRBV20-1; size: .; DNA: TGCAGTGCTAGAGTACGGGACAGGGGGCGAGAGACCCAGTACTTC; CDR3: CSARVRDRGRETQYF
J: TRBJ2-7; length: 15; D: .; V: TRBV7-3; size: .; DNA: TGTGCCAGCAGCGCCCGAGGGGCGGGACCCTACGAGCAGTACTTC; CDR3: CASSARGAGPYEQYF
J: TRBJ2-7; length: 14; D: .; V: TRBV9; size: .; DNA: TGTGTCAGCAGCGTAGGGCCCCCGACGGGGGAGCAGTACTTC; CDR3: CVSSVGPPTGEQYF
J: TRBJ2-1; length: 16; D: .; V: TRBV7-9; size: .; DNA: TGTGCCAGCAGCTTAGAAGGTCAGGGAGCCTACAATGAGCAGTTCTTC; CDR3: CASSLEGQGAYNEQFF
J: TRBJ1-2; length: 15; D: TRBD1; V: TRBV5-1; size: few; DNA: TGCGCCAGCACCGCGACAGGGGGCGTAAGTCCTGGCTACACCTTC; CDR3: CASTATGGVSPGYTF
J: TRBJ2-6; length: 20; D: .; V: TRBV6-1; size: many; DNA: TGTGCCAGCAGTGGACGCCAGGGGCGTAATTTTTTCTCTGGGGCCAACGTCCTGACTTTC; CDR3: CASSGRQGRNFFSGANVLTF
J: TRBJ1-1; length: 14; D: .; V: TRBV6-5; size: .; DNA: TGTGCCAGCAGTTACTCTGAAGGGATTTCAGAAGCTTTCTTT; CDR3: CASSYSEGISEAFF
J: TRBJ2-6; length: 16; D: .; V: TRBV20-1; size: few; DNA: TGCAGTGCTAGAGATCATAGAGACTCTGGGGCCAACGTCCTGACTTTC; CDR3: CSARDHRDSGANVLTF
J: TRBJ2-1; length: 17; D: TRBD2; V: TRBV6-5; size: few; DNA: TGTGCCAGCAGTTACGGTGTGGTGGGAGCGGGGCACAATGAGCAGTTCTTC; CDR3: CASSYGVVGAGHNEQFF
J: TRBJ2-3; length: 15; D: TRBD2; V: TRBV7-6; size: few; DNA: TGTGCCAGCAGCCCCTCGGGGGGGCATACAGATACGCAGTATTTT; CDR3: CASSPSGGHTDTQYF
J: TRBJ2-7; length: 15; D: TRBD1; V: TRBV19; size: .; DNA: TGTGCCAGTAAAATAGGACAGGGGGATTCCTACGAGCAGTACTTC; CDR3: CASKIGQGDSYEQYF
J: TRBJ2-7; length: 17; D: TRBD1; V: TRBV29-1; size: .; DNA: TGCAGCGTTGGTAGGAGCTCCGGGACAGGGGGTTCCTACGAGCAGTACTTC; CDR3: CSVGRSSGTGGSYEQYF
J: TRBJ2-7; length: 14; D: TRBD1; V: TRBV6-6; size: many; DNA: TGTGCCAGCAGTTTCGACAGGGGGAACTACGAGCAGTACTTC; CDR3: CASSFDRGNYEQYF
J: TRBJ1-6; length: 15; D: .; V: TRBV15; size: once; DNA: TGTGCCACCAGCAGAGAAGGTATTGGGGCCCGGCCCCTCCACTTT; CDR3: CATSREGIGARPLHF
J: TRBJ1-6; length: 16; D: TRBD1; V: TRBV5-1; size: .; DNA: TGCGCCAGCAGCATAGGACCTGACAGGGAGAATTCACCCCTCCACTTT; CDR3: CASSIGPDRENSPLHF
J: TRBJ2-7; length: 14; D: .; V: TRBV6-2/TRBV6-3; size: .; DNA: TGTGCCAGCAGTTACGAGGGGGGTTCCTACGAGCAGTACTTC; CDR3: CASSYEGGSYEQYF
J: TRBJ2-6; length: 17; D: TRBD1; V: TRBV7-2; size: few; DNA: TGTGCCGGCAGCCCAACCGGGACAGCCTCTGGGGCCAACGTCCTGACTTTC; CDR3: CAGSPTGTASGANVLTF
J: TRBJ2-1; length: 15; D: .; V: TRBV4-2; size: .; DNA: TGTGCCAGCAGCCAAGAGGGGGGCCGGGGGGATGAGCAGTTCTTC; CDR3: CASSQEGGRGDEQFF
J: TRBJ2-7; length: 17; D: TRBD2; V: TRBV28; size: .; DNA: TGTGCCAGCAGTTTGCCTAACTCCGGGACTAGCATCTACGAGCAGTACTTC; CDR3: CASSLPNSGTSIYEQYF